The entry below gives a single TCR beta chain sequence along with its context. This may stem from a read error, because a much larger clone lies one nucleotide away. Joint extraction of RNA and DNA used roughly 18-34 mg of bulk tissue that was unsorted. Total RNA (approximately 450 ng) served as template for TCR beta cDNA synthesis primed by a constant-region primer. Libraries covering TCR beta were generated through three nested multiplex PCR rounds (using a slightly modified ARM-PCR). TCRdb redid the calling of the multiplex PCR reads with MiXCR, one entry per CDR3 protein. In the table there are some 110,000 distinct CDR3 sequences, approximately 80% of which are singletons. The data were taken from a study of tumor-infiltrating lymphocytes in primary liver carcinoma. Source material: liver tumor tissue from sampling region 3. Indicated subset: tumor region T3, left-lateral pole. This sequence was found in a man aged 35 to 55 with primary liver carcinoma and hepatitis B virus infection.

CDR3 coding DNA: TGCGCCAGCAAGACTCGGGACAGGTTTGGCGAGCAGTACTTC. Translation gives CASKTRDRFGEQYF. The chain combines TRBV5-1 with TRBJ2-7; TRBD1 agrees at 8 bases. The length of the CDR3 is 14 residues. Germline values: CDR1 SGHRS, CDR2 YFSETQ. J gave up 6 bases and V 6 bases, and 11 bases lay outside the gene matches.